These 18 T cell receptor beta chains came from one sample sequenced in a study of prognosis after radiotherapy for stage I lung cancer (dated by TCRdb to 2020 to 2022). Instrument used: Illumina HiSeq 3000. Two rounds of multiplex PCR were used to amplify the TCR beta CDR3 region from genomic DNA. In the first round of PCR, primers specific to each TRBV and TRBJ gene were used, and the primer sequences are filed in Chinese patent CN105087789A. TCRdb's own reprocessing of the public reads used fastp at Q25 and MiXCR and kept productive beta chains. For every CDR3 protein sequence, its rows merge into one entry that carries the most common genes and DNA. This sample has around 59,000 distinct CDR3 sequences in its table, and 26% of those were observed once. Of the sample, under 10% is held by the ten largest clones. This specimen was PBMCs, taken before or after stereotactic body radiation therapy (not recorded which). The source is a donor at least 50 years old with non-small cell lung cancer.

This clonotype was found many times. The CDR3 sequence is CASSTRDADFSEQFF. CDR3 coding DNA: TGTGCCAGCAGCACTCGGGACGCGGACTTCAGCGAGCAGTTCTTC. J is TRBJ2-1 and V is TRBV9, with D perhaps TRBD1 or TRBD2 (5 bases each). The V end was cut by 4 bases, the J end by 10 bases, with 21 bases between. The germline gives CDR1 SGDLS, CDR2 YYNGEE. The CDR3 is 15 residues long.

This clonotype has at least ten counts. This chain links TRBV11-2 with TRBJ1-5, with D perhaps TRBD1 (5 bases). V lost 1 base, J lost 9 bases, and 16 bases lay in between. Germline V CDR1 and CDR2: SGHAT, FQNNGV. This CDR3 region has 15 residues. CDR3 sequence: CASSLGSAGLTPQHF. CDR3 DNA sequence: TGTGCCAGCAGCTTAGGGTCTGCAGGGCTGACGCCCCAGCATTTT.

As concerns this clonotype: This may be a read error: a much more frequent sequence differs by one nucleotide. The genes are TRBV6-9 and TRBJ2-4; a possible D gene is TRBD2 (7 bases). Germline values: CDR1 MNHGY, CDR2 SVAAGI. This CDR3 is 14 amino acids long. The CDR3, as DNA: TGTGCCAGCAGTTACGGGGGGCTTGGAAACATTAAGTACTTC. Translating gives CASSYGGLGNIKYF.

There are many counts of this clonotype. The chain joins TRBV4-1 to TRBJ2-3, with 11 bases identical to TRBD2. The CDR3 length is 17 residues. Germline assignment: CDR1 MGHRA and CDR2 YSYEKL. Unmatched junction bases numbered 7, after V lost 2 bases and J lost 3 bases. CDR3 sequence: CASSQKTSGAETDTQYF. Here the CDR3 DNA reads TGCGCCAGCAGCCAAAAGACTAGCGGGGCCGAGACAGATACGCAGTATTTT.

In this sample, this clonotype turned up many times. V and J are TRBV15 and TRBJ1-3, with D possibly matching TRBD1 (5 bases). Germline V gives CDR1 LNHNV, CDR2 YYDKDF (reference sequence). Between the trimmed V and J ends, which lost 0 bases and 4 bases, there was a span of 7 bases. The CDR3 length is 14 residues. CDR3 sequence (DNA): TGTGCCACCAGCAGAGATCGGGGGGGAAACACCATATATTTT. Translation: CATSRDRGGNTIYF.

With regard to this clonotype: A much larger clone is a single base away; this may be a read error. The CDR3: CASSPTSWADTQYF. The CDR3 nucleotides read TGTGCCAGCTCGCCAACTAGCTGGGCAGATACGCAGTATTTT. The rearrangement joins TRBV18 to TRBJ2-3, with D perhaps matching TRBD2 (6 bases). CDR1 is KGHSH, CDR2 LQKENI, per germline. This CDR3 is built from 14 residues. Trimming shortened V by 6 bases and J by 4 bases, and 14 bases separated the two germline ends.

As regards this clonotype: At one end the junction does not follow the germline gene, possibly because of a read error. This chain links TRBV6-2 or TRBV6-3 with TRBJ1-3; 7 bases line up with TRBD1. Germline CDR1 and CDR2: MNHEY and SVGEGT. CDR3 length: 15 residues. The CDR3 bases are TGTGCCAGCGGACAGGTGGTATACTCTGGAAACACCATATACTTT. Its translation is CASGQVVYSGNTIYF.

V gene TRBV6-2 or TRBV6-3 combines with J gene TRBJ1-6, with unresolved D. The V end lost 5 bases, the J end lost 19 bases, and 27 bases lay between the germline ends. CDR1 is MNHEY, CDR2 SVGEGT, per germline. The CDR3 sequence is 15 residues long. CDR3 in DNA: TGTGCCAGCAGTGGTGGAGGGCCCTATAATTCACCCCCGCACTTT. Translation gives CASSGGGPYNSPPHF.

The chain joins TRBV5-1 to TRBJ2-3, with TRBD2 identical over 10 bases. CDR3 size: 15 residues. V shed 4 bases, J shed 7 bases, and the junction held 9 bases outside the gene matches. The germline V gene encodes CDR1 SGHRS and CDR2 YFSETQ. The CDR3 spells CASSQQAGGPHTQYF. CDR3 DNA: TGCGCCAGCAGCCAGCAAGCGGGGGGGCCTCATACGCAGTATTTT. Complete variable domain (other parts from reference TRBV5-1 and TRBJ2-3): KAGVTQTPRYLIKTRGQQVTLSCSPISGHRSVSWYQQTPGQGLQFLFEYFSETQRNKGNFPGRFSGRQFSNSRSEMNVSTLELGDSALYLCASSQQAGGPHTQYFGPGTRLTVL.

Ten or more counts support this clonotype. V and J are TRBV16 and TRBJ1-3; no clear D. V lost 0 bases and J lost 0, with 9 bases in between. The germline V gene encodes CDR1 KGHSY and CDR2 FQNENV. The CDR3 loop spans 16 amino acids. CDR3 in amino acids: CASSQSRRHSGNTIYF. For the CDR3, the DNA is TGTGCCAGCAGCCAATCTAGACGCCACTCTGGAAACACCATATATTTT.

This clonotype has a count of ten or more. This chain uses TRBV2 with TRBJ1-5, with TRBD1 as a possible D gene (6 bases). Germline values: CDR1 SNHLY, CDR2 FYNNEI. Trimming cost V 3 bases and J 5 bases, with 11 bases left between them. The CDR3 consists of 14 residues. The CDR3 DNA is TGTGCCAGCAGTGACGAGGGGGGTTATCAGCCCCAGCATTTT. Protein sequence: CASSDEGGYQPQHF.

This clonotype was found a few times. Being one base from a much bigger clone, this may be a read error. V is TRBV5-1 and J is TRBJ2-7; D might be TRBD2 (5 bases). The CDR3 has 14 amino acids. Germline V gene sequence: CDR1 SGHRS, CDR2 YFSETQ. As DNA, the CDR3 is TGCGCCAGCGGCTTGTACACGGGATCCTACGAGCAGTACTTC. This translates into CASGLYTGSYEQYF.

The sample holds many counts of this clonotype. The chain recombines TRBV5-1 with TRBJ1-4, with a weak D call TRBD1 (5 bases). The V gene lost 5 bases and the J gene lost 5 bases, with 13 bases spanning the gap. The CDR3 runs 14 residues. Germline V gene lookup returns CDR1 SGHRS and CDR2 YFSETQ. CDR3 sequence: CASRTGTSNEKLFF. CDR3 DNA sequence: TGCGCCAGCAGAACCGGGACCTCGAATGAAAAACTGTTTTTT. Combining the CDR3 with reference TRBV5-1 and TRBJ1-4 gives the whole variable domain KAGVTQTPRYLIKTRGQQVTLSCSPISGHRSVSWYQQTPGQGLQFLFEYFSETQRNKGNFPGRFSGRQFSNSRSEMNVSTLELGDSALYLCASRTGTSNEKLFFGSGTQLSVL.

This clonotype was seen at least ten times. The chain's CDR3 is CASSPTTQGGSTDTQYF. In DNA form, the CDR3 reads TGCGCCAGCAGCCCGACCACACAGGGAGGGAGCACAGATACGCAGTATTTT. This rearrangement joins TRBV5-1 to TRBJ2-3, with D perhaps TRBD2 (7 bases). Per the germline V gene, CDR1 is SGHRS and CDR2 is YFSETQ. V shed 4 bases and J shed 0 bases, with 18 bases lying between them. The CDR3 loop spans 17 amino acids.

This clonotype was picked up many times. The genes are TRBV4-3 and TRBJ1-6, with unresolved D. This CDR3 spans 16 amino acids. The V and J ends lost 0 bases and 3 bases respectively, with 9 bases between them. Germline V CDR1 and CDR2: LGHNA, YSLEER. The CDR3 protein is CASSQDLASYNSPLHF. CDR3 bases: TGCGCCAGCAGCCAAGATTTGGCCAGCTATAATTCACCCCTCCACTTT.

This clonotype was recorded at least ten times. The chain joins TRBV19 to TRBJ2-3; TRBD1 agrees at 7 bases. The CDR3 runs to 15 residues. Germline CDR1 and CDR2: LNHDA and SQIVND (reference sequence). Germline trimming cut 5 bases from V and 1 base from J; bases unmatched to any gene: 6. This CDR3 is CASSVQGWGTDTQYF. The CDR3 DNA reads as TGTGCCAGTAGTGTACAGGGGTGGGGCACAGATACGCAGTATTTT. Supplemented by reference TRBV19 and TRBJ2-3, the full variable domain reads DGGITQSPKYLFRKEGQNVTLSCEQNLNHDAMYWYRQDPGQGLRLIYYSQIVNDFQKGDIAEGYSVSREKKESFPLTVTSAQKNPTAFYLCASSVQGWGTDTQYFGPGTRLTVL.

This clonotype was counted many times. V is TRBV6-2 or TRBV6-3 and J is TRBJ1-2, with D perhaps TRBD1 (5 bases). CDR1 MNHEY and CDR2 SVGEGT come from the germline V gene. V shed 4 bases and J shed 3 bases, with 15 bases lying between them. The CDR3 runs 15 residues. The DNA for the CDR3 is TGTGCCAGCAGTTTCACCGGGACGGCTTACTATGGCTACACCTTC. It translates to CASSFTGTAYYGYTF.

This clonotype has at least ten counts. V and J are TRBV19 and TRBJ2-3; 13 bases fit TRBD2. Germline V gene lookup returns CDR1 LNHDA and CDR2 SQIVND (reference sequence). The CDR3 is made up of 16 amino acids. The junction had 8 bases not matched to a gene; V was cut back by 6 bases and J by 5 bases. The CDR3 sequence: CASSRGLAGAGDTQYF. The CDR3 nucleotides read TGTGCCAGTAGCCGAGGACTAGCGGGGGCTGGAGATACGCAGTATTTT. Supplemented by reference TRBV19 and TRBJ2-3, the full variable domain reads DGGITQSPKYLFRKEGQNVTLSCEQNLNHDAMYWYRQDPGQGLRLIYYSQIVNDFQKGDIAEGYSVSREKKESFPLTVTSAQKNPTAFYLCASSRGLAGAGDTQYFGPGTRLTVL.